These 12 T cell receptor beta chains were all obtained from the same sample, sequenced in a study of CD8 T cells in ankylosing spondylitis. TCRdb processed the 5' RACE reads anew with MiXCR; each CDR3 protein has one entry. Among more than 300,000 distinct CDR3 sequences, 11% were seen once, and the ten largest hold about a tenth. Sequenced material: blood, either unsorted or a sorted T cell fraction (not recorded which). The receptors come from a female donor with ankylosing spondylitis or in good health (not recorded which).

This clonotype was seen ten or more times. J is TRBJ1-1 and V is TRBV12-3 or TRBV12-4; no reliable D call. Trimming left V 5 bases short and J 2 bases short, with 9 bases between. The CDR3 totals 13 residues. CDR3 residues: CASSKKVNTEAFF. The CDR3 DNA reads TGTGCCAGCAGTAAAAAAGTCAACACTGAAGCTTTCTTT.

This clonotype has just a few counts. This rearrangement joins TRBV3-1 to TRBJ2-1; 11 bases match TRBD2. V gave up 3 bases and J gave up 4 bases; unmatched junction bases: 2. The germline V gene encodes CDR1 LGHDT and CDR2 YNNKEL (reference sequence). The length of the CDR3 is 15 residues. In DNA, the CDR3 is TGTGCCAGCAGCCAGACTAGCGGGGAATACAATGAGCAGTTCTTC. Translation: CASSQTSGEYNEQFF.

This clonotype appeared a few times. This chain joins TRBV30 and TRBJ2-1; TRBD2 matches 14 bases. Germline V gives CDR1 GTSNPN, CDR2 SVGIG (reference sequence). After removal of 8 bases from V and 4 bases from J, the junction contained 4 bases not matched to a gene. This CDR3 spans 14 amino acids. As DNA, the CDR3 is TGTGCCATCCGACTAGCGGGGGGGTACAATGAGCAGTTCTTC. As protein: CAIRLAGGYNEQFF.

The table lists this clonotype with many counts. This chain connects TRBV12-3 or TRBV12-4 to TRBJ2-3; 7 bases map to TRBD1. Trimming at V came to 6 bases and at J to 3 bases, leaving 9 bases not matched to a gene. This CDR3 spans 15 amino acids. The CDR3, as DNA: TGTGCCAGCAGCTCGACAGGGCCATTTACAGATACGCAGTATTTT. Translated, it gives CASSSTGPFTDTQYF.

This clonotype was picked up many times. The chain uses TRBV6-1 and TRBJ1-2, with TRBD1 identical over 7 bases. V dropped 5 bases and J dropped 4; count of bases not matched to a gene: 10. The germline gives CDR1 MNHNS, CDR2 SASEGT. The CDR3 loop spans 15 amino acids. The CDR3 DNA reads as TGTGCCAGCAGTCCAACTAGACAGGGCGGCTATGGCTACACCTTC. Encoded protein: CASSPTRQGGYGYTF.

This clonotype was detected many times. J is TRBJ2-7 and V is TRBV20-1; 7 bases are shared with TRBD2. CDR1 and CDR2 from the germline V gene are DFQATT and SNEGSKA (reference sequence). The CDR3 is 16 amino acids. V shed 4 bases, J shed 5 bases, and the junction held 17 bases outside the gene matches. This chain's CDR3 is CSATQTSGLTLDEQYF. CDR3 nucleotides: TGCAGTGCTACCCAGACTTCGGGACTAACCTTGGACGAGCAGTACTTC.

There are many counts of this clonotype. The rearrangement joins TRBV4-3 to TRBJ2-2, with TRBD2 matching over 7 bases. CDR3 length equals 17 residues. The germline V gene has CDR1 LGHNA and CDR2 YSLEER. With 0 bases clipped from V and 7 bases from J, the junction kept 11 bases outside the gene matches. The CDR3 reads CASSQDGSGIGIGELFF. The CDR3 DNA is TGCGCCAGCAGCCAAGATGGGAGCGGGATCGGGATCGGGGAGCTGTTTTTT.

In its sample, this clonotype was seen many times. This chain joins TRBV20-1 and TRBJ1-1; D is unclear. Trimming cost V 1 base and J 4 bases, with 19 bases left between them. This CDR3 comprises 16 residues. From germline, CDR1 is DFQATT and CDR2 SNEGSKA (reference sequence). CDR3 DNA sequence: TGCAGTGCTAGAGTAGGGTTTATTTTAGAGGGCACTGAAGCTTTCTTT. Protein product: CSARVGFILEGTEAFF.

This clonotype was found many times. The V and J genes are TRBV12-3 or TRBV12-4 and TRBJ1-1; D might be TRBD1 (5 bases). Between the trimmed V and J ends, which lost 6 bases and 4 bases, there was a span of 15 bases. The length of the CDR3 is 14 residues. The DNA of the CDR3 is TGTGCCAGCAGCCCACTCGGGGGTTCCACTGAAGCTTTCTTT. Its protein product is CASSPLGGSTEAFF.

This sequence joins TRBV7-2 and TRBJ2-5; D is ambiguous. The CDR3 extends over 13 amino acids. Per germline, CDR1 SGHTA and CDR2 FQGNSA. V was cut by 5 bases and J by 0 bases, with 7 bases left in between. CDR3 bases: TGTGCCAGCAGCCCAAACCACCAAGAGACCCAGTACTTC. Translation: CASSPNHQETQYF.

The rearrangement links TRBV5-1 to TRBJ1-5, with D perhaps TRBD1 (5 bases). The germline CDR1 and CDR2 sequences are SGHRS and YFSETQ. CDR3 length: 16 residues. V dropped 2 bases and J dropped 5 bases, with 17 bases sitting between them. Written as DNA, the CDR3 is TGCGCCAGCAGCTTAGGTGGCAGGGACCGCGATCAGCCCCAGCATTTT. It translates to CASSLGGRDRDQPQHF.

At least ten counts were recorded for this clonotype. The chain recombines TRBV18 with TRBJ2-2; D is uncertain. The V gene's germline CDR1 is KGHSH and CDR2 LQKENI. V dropped 3 bases and J dropped 7 bases, with 9 bases sitting between them. This CDR3 has 13 residues. The CDR3 sequence is CASSPEINGELFF. CDR3 coding DNA: TGTGCCAGCTCACCTGAAATCAACGGGGAGCTGTTTTTT.